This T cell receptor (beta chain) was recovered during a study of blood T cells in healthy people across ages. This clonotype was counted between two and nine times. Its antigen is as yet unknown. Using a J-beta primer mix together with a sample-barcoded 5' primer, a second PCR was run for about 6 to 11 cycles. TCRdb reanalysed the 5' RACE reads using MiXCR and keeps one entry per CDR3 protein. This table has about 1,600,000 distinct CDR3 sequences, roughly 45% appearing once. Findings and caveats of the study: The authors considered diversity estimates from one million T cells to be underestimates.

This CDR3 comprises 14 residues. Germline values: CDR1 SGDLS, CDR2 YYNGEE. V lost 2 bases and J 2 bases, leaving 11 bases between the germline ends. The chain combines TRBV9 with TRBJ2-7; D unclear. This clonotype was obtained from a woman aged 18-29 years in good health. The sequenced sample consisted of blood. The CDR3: CASSVHTKAYEQYF. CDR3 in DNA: TGTGCCAGCAGCGTGCACACCAAGGCCTACGAGCAGTACTTC. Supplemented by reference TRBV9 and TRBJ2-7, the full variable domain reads DSGVTQTPKHLITATGQRVTLRCSPRSGDLSVYWYQQSLDQGLQFLIQYYNGEERAKGNILERFSAQQFPDLHSELNLSSLELGDSALYFCASSVHTKAYEQYFGPGTRLTVT.